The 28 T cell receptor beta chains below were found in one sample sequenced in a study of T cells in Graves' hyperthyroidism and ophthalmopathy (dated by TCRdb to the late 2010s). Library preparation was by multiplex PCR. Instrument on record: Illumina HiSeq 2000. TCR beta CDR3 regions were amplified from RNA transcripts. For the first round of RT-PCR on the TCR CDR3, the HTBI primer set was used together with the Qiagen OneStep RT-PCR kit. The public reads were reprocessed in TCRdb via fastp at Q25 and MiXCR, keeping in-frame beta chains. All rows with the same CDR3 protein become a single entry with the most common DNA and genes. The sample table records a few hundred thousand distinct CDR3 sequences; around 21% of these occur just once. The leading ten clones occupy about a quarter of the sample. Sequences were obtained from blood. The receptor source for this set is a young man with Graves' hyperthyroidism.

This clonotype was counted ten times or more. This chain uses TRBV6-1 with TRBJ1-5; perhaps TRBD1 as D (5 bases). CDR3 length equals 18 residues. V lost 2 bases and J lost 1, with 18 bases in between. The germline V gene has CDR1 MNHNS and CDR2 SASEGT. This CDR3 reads CASSEWGRILMSNQPQHF. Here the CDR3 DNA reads TGTGCCAGCAGTGAATGGGGACGGATACTTATGAGCAATCAGCCCCAGCATTTT.

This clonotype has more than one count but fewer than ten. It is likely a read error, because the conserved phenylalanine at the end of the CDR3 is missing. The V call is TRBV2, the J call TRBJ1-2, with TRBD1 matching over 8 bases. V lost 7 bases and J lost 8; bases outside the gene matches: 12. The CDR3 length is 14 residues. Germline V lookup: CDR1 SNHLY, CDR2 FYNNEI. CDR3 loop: CASTRRQGAGGYTV. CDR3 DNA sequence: TGTGCCAGCACCCGTCGGCAGGGGGCGGGGGGCTACACCGTC.

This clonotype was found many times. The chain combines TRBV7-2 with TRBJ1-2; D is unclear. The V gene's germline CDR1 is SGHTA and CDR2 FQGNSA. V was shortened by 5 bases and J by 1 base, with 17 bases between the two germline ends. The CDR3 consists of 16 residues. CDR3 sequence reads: CASSQAVRRSNYGYTF. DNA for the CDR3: TGTGCCAGCAGCCAAGCCGTCCGACGGAGTAACTATGGCTACACCTTC.

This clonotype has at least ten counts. The CDR3 spells CASSPRGPTTEAFF. Here the CDR3 DNA reads TGTGCCAGCAGCCCGAGGGGGCCAACAACTGAAGCTTTCTTT. V usage is TRBV9 and J usage is TRBJ1-1; TRBD1 aligns across 7 bases. This CDR3 comprises 14 residues. V lost 4 bases and J lost 5; bases outside the gene matches: 8. The germline CDR1 and CDR2 sequences are SGDLS and YYNGEE.

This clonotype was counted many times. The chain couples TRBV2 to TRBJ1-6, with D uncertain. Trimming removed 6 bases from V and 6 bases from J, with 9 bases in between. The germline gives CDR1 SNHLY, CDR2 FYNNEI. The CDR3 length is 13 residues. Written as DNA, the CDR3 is TGTGCCAGCAGCAGGCAGACTAATTCACCCCTCCACTTT. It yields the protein CASSRQTNSPLHF.

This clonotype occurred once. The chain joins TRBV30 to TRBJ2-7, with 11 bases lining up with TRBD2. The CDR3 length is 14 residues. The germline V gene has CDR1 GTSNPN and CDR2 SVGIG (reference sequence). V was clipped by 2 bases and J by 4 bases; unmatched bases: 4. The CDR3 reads CAWSLTSGVYEQYF. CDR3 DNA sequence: TGTGCCTGGAGTCTGACTAGCGGGGTGTACGAGCAGTACTTC.

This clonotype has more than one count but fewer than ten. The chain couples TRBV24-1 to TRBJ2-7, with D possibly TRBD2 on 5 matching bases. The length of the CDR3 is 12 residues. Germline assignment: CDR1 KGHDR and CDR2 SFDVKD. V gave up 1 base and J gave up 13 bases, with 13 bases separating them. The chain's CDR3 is CATSDFGRAKYF. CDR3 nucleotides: TGTGCCACCAGTGATTTTGGGCGGGCCAAATACTTC.

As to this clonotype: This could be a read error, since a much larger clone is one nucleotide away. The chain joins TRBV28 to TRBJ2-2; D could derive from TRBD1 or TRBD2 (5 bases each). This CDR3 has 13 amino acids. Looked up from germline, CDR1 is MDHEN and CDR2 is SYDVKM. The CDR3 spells CASSVDSTGELCF. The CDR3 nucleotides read TGTGCCAGCAGTGTAGACAGCACCGGGGAGCTGTGTTTT.

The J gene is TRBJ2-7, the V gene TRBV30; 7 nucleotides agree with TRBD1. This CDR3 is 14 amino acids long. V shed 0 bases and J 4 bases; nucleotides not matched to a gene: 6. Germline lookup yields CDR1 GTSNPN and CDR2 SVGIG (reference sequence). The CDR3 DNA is TGTGCCTGGAGTGTGGGACAGTCTTCATACGAGCAGTACTTC. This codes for CAWSVGQSSYEQYF.

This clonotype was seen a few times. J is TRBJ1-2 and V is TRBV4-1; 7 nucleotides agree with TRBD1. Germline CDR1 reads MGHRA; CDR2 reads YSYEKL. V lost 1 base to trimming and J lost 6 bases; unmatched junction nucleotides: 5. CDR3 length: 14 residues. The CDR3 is CASSQVNRGDGYTF. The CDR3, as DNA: TGCGCCAGCAGCCAAGTGAACAGGGGCGATGGCTACACCTTC.

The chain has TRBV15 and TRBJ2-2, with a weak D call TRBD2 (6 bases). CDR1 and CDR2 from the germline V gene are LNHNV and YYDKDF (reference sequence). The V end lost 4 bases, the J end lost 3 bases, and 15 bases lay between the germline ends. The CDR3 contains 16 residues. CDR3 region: CATSTTYGGYTGELFF. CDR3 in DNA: TGTGCCACCAGCACAACGTACGGGGGTTACACCGGGGAGCTGTTTTTT.

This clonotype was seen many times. The CDR3 DNA follows: TGTGCCAGCAGACCAGAGACAGGCGGGAGCATTCAGTACTTC. Its translation is CASRPETGGSIQYF. This chain connects TRBV11-2 to TRBJ2-4; TRBD2 might be the D (7 bases). The CDR3 covers 14 residues. Germline V gene data show CDR1 as SGHAT and CDR2 as FQNNGV. V was pared by 6 bases and J by 9 bases, with 18 bases between.

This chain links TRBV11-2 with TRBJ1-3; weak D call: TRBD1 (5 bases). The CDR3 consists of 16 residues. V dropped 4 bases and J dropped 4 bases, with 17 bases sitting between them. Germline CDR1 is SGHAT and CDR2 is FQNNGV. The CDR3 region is CASSWGEGGFGNTIYF. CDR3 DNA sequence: TGTGCCAGCAGCTGGGGGGAGGGTGGTTTCGGAAACACCATATATTTT.

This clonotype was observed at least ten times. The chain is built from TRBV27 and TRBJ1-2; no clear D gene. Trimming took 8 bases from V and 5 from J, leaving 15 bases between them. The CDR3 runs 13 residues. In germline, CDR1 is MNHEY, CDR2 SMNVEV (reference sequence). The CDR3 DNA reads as TGTGCCAGCGCCCCCCGGGTTCGATATGGCTACACCTTC. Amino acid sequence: CASAPRVRYGYTF.

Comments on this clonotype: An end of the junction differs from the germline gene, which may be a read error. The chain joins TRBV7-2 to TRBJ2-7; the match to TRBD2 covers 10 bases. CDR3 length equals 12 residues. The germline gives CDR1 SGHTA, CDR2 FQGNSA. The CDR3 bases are TGTGCCAGCAGCCCCACAACTAGCGGGGTAGACTTC. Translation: CASSPTTSGVDF.

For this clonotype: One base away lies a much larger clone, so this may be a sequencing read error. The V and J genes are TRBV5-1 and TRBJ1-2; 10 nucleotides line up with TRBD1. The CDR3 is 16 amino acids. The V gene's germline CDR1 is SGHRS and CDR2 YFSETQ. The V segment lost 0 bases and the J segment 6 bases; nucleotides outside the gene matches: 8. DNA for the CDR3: TGCGCCAGCAGCTTGGCCTTGACCGGGACAGGGGATGGCTACACCTTC. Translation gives CASSLALTGTGDGYTF.

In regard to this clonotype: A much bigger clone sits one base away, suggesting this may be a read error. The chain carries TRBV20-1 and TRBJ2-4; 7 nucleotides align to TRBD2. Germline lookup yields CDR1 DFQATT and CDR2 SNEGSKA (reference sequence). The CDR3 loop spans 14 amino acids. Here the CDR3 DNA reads TGCAGTGCTAGAGGGCTAGCGGTCAAAAACGTTCAGTACTTC. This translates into CSARGLAVKNVQYF.

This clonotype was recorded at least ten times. This chain's CDR3 is CASSFIAEAFF. Written as DNA, the CDR3 is TGTGCCAGCAGTTTTATAGCTGAAGCTTTCTTT. V gene TRBV2 combines with J gene TRBJ1-1; D not certain. The CDR3 sequence is 11 residues long. The V gene lost 5 bases and the J gene lost 6 bases, with 7 bases spanning the gap. Germline CDR1 SNHLY, CDR2 FYNNEI.

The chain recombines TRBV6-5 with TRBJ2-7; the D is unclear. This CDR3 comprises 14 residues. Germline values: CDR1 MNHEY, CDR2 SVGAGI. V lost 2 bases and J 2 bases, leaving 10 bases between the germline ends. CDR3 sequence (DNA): TGTGCCAGCAGTTACGGCAGTCAGGCCTACGAGCAGTACTTC. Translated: CASSYGSQAYEQYF.

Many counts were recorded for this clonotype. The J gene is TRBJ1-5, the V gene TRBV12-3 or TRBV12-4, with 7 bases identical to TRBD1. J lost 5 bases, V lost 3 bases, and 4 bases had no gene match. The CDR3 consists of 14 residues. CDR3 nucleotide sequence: TGTGCCAGCAGTTTGACAGGGACCCATCAGCCCCAGCATTTT. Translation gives CASSLTGTHQPQHF.

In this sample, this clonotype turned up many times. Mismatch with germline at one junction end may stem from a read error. CDR3 bases: TGTGCCTGGAGTGTAGGGCAGCCTGAAACTGACTTC. This gives the protein CAWSVGQPETDF. The chain recombines TRBV30 with TRBJ1-2; D gene uncertain. This CDR3 has 12 amino acids. Germline V CDR1 and CDR2: GTSNPN, SVGIG (reference sequence). Full variable domain (outside the CDR3, taken from reference TRBV30 and TRBJ1-2): SQTIHQWPATLVQPVGSPLSLECTVEGTSNPNLYWYRQAAGRGLQLLFYSVGIGQISSEVPQNLSASRPQDRQFILSSKKLLLSDSGFYLCAWSVGQPETDFGSGTRLTVV.

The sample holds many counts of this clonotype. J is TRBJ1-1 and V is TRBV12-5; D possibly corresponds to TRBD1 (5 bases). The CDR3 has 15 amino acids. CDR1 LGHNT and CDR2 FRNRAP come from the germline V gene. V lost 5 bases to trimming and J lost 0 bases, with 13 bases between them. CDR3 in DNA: TGTGCTAGTGGTCCCCTCGGGGGGTTGAACACTGAAGCTTTCTTT. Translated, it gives CASGPLGGLNTEAFF.

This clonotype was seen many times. The CDR3 protein is CSARREYEQYF. The CDR3 DNA follows: TGCAGTGCTAGGCGGGAGTACGAGCAGTACTTC. The rearrangement uses TRBV20-1 and TRBJ2-7, with 7 bases that match TRBD2. This CDR3 is built from 11 residues. V lost 3 bases, J lost 4 bases, and 0 bases stayed unmatched. The V gene's germline CDR1 is DFQATT and CDR2 SNEGSKA (reference sequence).

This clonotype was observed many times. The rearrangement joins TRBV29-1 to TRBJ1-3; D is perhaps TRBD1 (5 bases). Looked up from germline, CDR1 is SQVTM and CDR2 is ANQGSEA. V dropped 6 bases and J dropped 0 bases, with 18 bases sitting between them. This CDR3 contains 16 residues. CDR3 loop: CSVKFRATDSGNTIYF. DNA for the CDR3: TGCAGCGTCAAATTCAGGGCCACGGACTCTGGAAACACCATATATTTT.

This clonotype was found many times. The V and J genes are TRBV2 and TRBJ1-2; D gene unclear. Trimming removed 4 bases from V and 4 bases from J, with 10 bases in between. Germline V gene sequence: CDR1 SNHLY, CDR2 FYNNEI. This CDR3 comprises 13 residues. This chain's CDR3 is CASSGERFYGYTF. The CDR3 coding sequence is TGTGCCAGCAGTGGGGAACGGTTCTATGGCTACACCTTC.

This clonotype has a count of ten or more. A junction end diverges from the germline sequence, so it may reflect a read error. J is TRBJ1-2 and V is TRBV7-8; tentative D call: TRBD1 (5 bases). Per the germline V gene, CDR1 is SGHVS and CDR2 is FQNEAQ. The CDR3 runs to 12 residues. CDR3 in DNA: TGTGCAGTAGGCGGGAGTTCGGGGCTGTTCTCCTTC. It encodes CAVGGSSGLFSF.

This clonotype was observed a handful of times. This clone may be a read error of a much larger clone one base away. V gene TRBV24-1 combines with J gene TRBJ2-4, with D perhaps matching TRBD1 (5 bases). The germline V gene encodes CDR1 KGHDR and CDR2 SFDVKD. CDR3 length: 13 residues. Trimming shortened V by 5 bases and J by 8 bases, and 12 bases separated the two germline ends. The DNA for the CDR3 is TGTGCCACCAGTGCGGGCAGGGTGGACATTCAGTACTTC. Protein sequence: CATSAGRVDIQYF.

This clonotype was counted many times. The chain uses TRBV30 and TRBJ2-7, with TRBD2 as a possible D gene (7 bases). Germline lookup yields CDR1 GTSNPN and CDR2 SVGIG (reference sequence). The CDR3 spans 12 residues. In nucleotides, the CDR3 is TGTGCTTGGCAGGGAGGGGGTTACGAGCAGTACTTC. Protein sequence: CAWQGGGYEQYF.